This TCR beta chain was retrieved from a study of vaccination and CD4 T cells after COVID-19. Study-level information: Every participant had a vaccine, which was either BNT162b2 or mRNA-1273, given in two doses. Median time from COVID diagnosis to post-COVID sampling was over 85 days (35 to 161).

Sequencing of the DNA from cultured CD4+ T cells was carried out with the Oncomine TCR Beta short-read assay. DNA came from CD4+ T cells after culture. TCRdb processed the PCR reads anew with MiXCR; each CDR3 protein has one entry. The sample holds around 8,200 distinct CDR3 sequences; 55% to 75% are singletons and the top ten take about 35%. Treatment in this sample: approximately 9-day PBMC culture with coronavirus spike peptide pools or control peptides (ViraFEST assay). Once peptide pools had expanded antigen-specific T cells, ViraFEST sequenced TCRs. This clonotype appeared a few times. Its target is not known. Trimming pared 4 bases from V and 9 bases from J, leaving 7 bases between. CDR3 length: 11 residues. Germline CDR1 reads MNHEY; CDR2 reads SVGAGI.

This chain connects TRBV6-5 to TRBJ1-5, with D uncertain. The sequence was collected from a human donor who had recovered from COVID-19. What was sequenced was CD4+ T cells from blood, cultured in vitro. CDR3 protein: CASSFSWPQHF. The CDR3 DNA sequence: TGTGCCAGCAGTTTTTCCTGGCCCCAGCATTTT.